One TCR beta chain is described in this entry. Germline lookup yields CDR1 SNHLY and CDR2 FYNNEI. J was trimmed by 5 bases and V by 6 bases; bases with no gene match: 1. The CDR3 extends over 15 amino acids. The protocol was immunoSEQ multiplex PCR, while the TCRdb copy is restricted to in-frame clones and leaves out a portion. The sample lists more than 200,000 clones; 75% to 90% were seen once. The data were obtained in a study of blood T cell repertoires in COVID-19. At the level of the study: Spain, Italy and the United States supplied samples that represented acute and convalescent COVID-19. PBMCs, B-cell-depleted T cells, or T cells were the source of the cDNA or gDNA that made up the material.

The sequence derives from a man aged 30-40 years with active or convalescent COVID-19. The chain carries TRBV2 and TRBJ2-1; TRBD2 aligns across 16 bases. The sequenced sample was peripheral blood. CDR3 sequence reads: CASSGTSGGDNEQFF. The CDR3 region has the DNA TGTGCCAGCAGCGGGACTAGCGGGGGGGACAATGAGCAGTTCTTC. Together with reference TRBV2 and TRBJ2-1, the CDR3 gives the full variable domain: EPEVTQTPSHQVTQMGQEVILRCVPISNHLYFYWYRQILGQKVEFLVSFYNNEISEKSEIFDDQFSVERPDGSNFTLKIRSTKLEDSAMYFCASSGTSGGDNEQFFGPGTRLTVL.